A selection of T cell receptor beta chains follows, all from one sample in a study of cytomegalovirus exposure and HLA in healthy donors. Generated by immunoSEQ multiplex PCR, the TCRdb table keeps only in-frame clones and is missing some. The repertoire has around 130,000 clones, over 70% of them found once; the top ten carry 1.8%. Sample: PBMCs. These receptors all stem from a middle-aged woman in good health and CMV-seronegative. Both conserved end residues are part of each CDR3. The D gene is left open where the match is weak. Clone size appears in some rows only: once, few, many, or a class for an expanded clone.

TRBJ2-7 15 once TRBV4-2 TRBD2 TGTGCCAGCAGCCGGACTAGCGGGAGCTCCTACGAGCAGTACTTC CASSRTSGSSYEQYF
TRBJ2-7 15 few TRBV6-5 TRBD2 TGTGCCAGCAGTCCCAGACTAGCGGGGGGGCTCGAGCAGTACTTC CASSPRLAGGLEQYF
TRBJ1-5 15 . TRBV30 . TGTGCCTGGAGTCCCGGGGGGACGAGCAATCAGCCCCAGCATTTT CAWSPGGTSNQPQHF
TRBJ1-1 13 . TRBV7-3 . TGTGCCAGCAGCCTCTCAGGGGACACTGAAGCTTTCTTT CASSLSGDTEAFF
TRBJ1-5 15 few TRBV6-1 TRBD1 TGTGCCAGCAGTGATGGGACAGCGAACAATCAGCCCCAGCATTTT CASSDGTANNQPQHF
TRBJ2-4 13 . TRBV7-8 . TGTGCCAGCAGATTAACCCTCGATGGCAGTCAGTACTTC CASRLTLDGSQYF
TRBJ1-2 13 . TRBV28 TRBD1 TGTGCCAGCAGTATGGGACAGGAGGAGGGCTACACCTTC CASSMGQEEGYTF
TRBJ2-7 14 . TRBV10-3 TRBD2 TGTGCCATCAGTGAGGCGGGGGGGGCTTACGAGCAGTACTTC CAISEAGGAYEQYF
TRBJ2-6 15 . TRBV5-1 . TGCGCCAGCAGCCCTCCTTCCTCTGGGGCCAACGTCCTGACTTTC CASSPPSSGANVLTF
TRBJ2-7 14 . TRBV6-5 . TGTGCCAGCAGTACCTCCCGGGTGGGCTACGAGCAGTACTTC CASSTSRVGYEQYF
TRBJ2-5 16 . TRBV9 . TGTGCCAGCAGCCGGACGGGACAGGCCGGGGGGGAGACCCAGTACTTC CASSRTGQAGGETQYF
TRBJ2-3 16 few TRBV5-1 TRBD2 TGCGCCAGCAGCTTGGAAGGACTAGTATGGGCAGATACGCAGTATTTT CASSLEGLVWADTQYF
TRBJ2-2 15 . TRBV28 TRBD2 TGTGCCAGCAGTTTAATAGCGGGAATCGGCGGGGAGCTGTTTTTT CASSLIAGIGGELFF
TRBJ1-3 17 few TRBV5-6 . TGTGCCAGCAGCCTACCGCGGACTGGGCCCATTGGAAACACCATATATTTT CASSLPRTGPIGNTIYF
TRBJ1-5 14 . TRBV2 . TGTGCCAGCAGTGACAGGGCTTCGGGTCAGCCCCAGCATTTT CASSDRASGQPQHF
TRBJ2-2 17 . TRBV9 . TGTGCCAGCAGCCTAGGGTTGCGGGCCGCGAACACCGGGGAGCTGTTTTTT CASSLGLRAANTGELFF